This T cell receptor beta chain was recovered during a study of cytomegalovirus exposure and HLA in healthy donors. The CDR3 consists of 16 residues. Germline lookup yields CDR1 SEHNR and CDR2 FQNEAQ (reference sequence). Losses at the gene ends were 3 bases for V and 0 bases for J; bases not matched to a gene: 4. A multiplex PCR was run with 60 Vbeta primers and 13 Jbeta primers. This table comes from immunoSEQ multiplex PCR, and its TCRdb copy is limited to in-frame clones, with some not included. The table includes approximately 86,000 clones, over 70% detected once. Points from the study as a whole: Later analysis indicated greater clonal expansion among HLA-associated TCR beta chains than among equally common other chains.

This clone appeared once. Antigen specificity is unknown. Other nucleotide sequences from this sample produce the same CDR3. Sequencing was done on a sample of PBMCs. V and J are TRBV7-9 and TRBJ2-3; 9 nucleotides match TRBD2. The receptor comes from a man in his sixties in good health and CMV-seronegative. The CDR3 nucleotides read TGTGCCAGCAGCTTCCCGACTAGCGGTAGCACAGATACGCAGTATTTT. This sequence encodes CASSFPTSGSTDTQYF.